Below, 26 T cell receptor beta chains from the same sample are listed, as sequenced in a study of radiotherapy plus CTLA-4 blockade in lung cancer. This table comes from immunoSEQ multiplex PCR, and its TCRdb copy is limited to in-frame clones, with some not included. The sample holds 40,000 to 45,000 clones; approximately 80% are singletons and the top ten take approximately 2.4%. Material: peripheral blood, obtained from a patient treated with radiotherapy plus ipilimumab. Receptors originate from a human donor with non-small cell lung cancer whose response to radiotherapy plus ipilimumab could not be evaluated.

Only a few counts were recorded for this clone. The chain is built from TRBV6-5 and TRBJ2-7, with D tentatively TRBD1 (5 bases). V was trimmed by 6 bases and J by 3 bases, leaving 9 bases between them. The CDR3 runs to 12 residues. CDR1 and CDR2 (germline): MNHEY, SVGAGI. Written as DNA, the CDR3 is TGTGCCAGCAGGCACAGGATCTACGAGCAGTACTTC. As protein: CASRHRIYEQYF.

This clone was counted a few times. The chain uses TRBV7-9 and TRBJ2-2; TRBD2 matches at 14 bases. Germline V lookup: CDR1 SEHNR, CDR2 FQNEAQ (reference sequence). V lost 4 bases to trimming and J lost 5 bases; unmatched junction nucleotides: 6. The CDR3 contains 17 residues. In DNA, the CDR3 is TGTGCCAGCAGCTCGACTAGCGGGGGGGCCCCTACCGGGGAGCTGTTTTTT. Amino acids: CASSSTSGGAPTGELFF.

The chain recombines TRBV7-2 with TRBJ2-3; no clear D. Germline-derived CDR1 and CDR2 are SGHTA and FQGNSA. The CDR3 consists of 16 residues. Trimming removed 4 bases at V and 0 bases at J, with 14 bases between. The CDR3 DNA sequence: TGTGCCAGCAGCTCCAGTTTGCAGCGAAGCACAGATACGCAGTATTTT. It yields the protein CASSSSLQRSTDTQYF.

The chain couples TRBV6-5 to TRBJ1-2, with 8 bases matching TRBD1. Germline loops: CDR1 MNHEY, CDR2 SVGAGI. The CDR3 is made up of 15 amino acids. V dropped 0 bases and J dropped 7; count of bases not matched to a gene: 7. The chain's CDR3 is CASSYSGGTGVGYTF. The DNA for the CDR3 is TGTGCCAGCAGTTACTCGGGCGGGACAGGAGTTGGCTACACCTTC.

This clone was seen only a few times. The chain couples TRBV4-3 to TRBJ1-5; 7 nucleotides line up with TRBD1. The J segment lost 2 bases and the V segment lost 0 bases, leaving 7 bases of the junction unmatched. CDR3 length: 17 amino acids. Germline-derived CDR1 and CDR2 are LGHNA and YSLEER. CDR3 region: CASSQDLTGARNQPQHF. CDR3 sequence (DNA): TGCGCCAGCAGCCAAGATCTCACAGGGGCGCGCAATCAGCCCCAGCATTTT.

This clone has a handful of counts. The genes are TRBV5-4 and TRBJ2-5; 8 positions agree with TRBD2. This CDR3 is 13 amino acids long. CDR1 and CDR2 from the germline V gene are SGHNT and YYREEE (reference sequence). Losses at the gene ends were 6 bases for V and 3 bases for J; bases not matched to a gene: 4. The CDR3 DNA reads TGTGCCAGCAACCCAGCGGGAGAAGAGACCCAGTACTTC. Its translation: CASNPAGEETQYF.

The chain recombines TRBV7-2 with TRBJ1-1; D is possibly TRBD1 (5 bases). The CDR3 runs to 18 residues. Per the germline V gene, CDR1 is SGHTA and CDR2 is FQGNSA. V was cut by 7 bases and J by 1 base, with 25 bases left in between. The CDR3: CASTRDMSRTGENTEAFF. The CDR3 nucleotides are TGTGCCAGCACCCGAGATATGTCGAGGACGGGGGAGAACACTGAAGCTTTCTTT.

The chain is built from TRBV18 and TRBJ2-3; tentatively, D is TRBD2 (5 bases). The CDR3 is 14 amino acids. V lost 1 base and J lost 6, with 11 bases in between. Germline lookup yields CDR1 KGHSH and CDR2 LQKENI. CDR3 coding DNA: TGTGCCAGCTCACCACAGGCGGACTCCGATACGCAGTATTTT. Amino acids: CASSPQADSDTQYF.

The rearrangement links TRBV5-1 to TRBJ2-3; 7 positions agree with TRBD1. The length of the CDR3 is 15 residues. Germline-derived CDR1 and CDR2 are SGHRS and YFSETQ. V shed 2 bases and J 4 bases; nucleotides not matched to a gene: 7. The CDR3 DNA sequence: TGCGCCAGCAGCTTACACAGGGGTGGTTCAGATACGCAGTATTTT. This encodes CASSLHRGGSDTQYF. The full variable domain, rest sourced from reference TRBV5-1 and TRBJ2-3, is KAGVTQTPRYLIKTRGQQVTLSCSPISGHRSVSWYQQTPGQGLQFLFEYFSETQRNKGNFPGRFSGRQFSNSRSEMNVSTLELGDSALYLCASSLHRGGSDTQYFGPGTRLTVL.

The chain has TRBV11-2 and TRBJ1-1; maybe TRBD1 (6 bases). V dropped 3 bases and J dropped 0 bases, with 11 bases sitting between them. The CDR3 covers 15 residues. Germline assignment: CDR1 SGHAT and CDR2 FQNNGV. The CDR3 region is CASSLDSQMNTEAFF. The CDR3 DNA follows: TGTGCCAGCAGCTTGGACAGCCAGATGAACACTGAAGCTTTCTTT.

This CDR3 reads CAWRPGGSSYEQYF. The CDR3 nucleotides read TGTGCCTGGAGGCCGGGCGGGAGCTCCTACGAGCAGTACTTC. V gene TRBV30 combines with J gene TRBJ2-7; 7 bases agree with TRBD2. V dropped 3 bases and J dropped 0; count of bases not matched to a gene: 5. CDR3 length: 14 amino acids. The germline V gene encodes CDR1 GTSNPN and CDR2 SVGIG (reference sequence).

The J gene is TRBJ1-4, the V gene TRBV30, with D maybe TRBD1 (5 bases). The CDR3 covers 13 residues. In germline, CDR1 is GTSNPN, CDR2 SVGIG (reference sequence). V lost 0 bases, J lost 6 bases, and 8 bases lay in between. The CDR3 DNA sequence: TGTGCCTGGAGTGTGGGGGGATATGAAAAACTGTTTTTT. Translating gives CAWSVGGYEKLFF.

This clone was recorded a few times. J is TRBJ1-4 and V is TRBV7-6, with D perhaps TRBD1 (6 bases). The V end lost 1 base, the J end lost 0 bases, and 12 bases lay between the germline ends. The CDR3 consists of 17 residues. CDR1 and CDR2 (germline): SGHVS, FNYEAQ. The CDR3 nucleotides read TGTGCCAGCAGCTTAGAGAGACAGGAAGCAACTAATGAAAAACTGTTTTTT. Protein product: CASSLERQEATNEKLFF.

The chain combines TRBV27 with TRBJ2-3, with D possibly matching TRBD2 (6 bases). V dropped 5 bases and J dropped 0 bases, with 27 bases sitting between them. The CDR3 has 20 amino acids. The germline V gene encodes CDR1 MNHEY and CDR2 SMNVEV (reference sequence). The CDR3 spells CASSRPFKRGVYPSTDTQYF. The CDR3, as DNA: TGTGCCAGCAGTCGACCTTTTAAGCGCGGGGTGTATCCTAGCACAGATACGCAGTATTTT.

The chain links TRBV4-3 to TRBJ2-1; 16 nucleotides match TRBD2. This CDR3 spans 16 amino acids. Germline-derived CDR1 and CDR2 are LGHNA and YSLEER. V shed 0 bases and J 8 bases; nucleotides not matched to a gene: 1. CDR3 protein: CASSQDGTSGGDEQFF. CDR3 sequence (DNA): TGCGCCAGCAGCCAAGATGGGACTAGCGGGGGGGATGAGCAGTTCTTC.

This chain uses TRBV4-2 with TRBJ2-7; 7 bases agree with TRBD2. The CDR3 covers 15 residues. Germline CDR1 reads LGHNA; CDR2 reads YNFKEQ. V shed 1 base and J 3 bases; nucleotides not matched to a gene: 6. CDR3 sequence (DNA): TGTGCCAGCAGCCAAGGTCTAGCGGATATCTACGAGCAGTACTTC. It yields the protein CASSQGLADIYEQYF.

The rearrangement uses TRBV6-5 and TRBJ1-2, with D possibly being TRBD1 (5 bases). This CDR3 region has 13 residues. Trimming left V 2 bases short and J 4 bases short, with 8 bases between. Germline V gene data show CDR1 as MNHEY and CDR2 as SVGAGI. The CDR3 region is CASSYRQGYGYTF. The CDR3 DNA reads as TGTGCCAGCAGTTACCGTCAGGGCTATGGCTACACCTTC.

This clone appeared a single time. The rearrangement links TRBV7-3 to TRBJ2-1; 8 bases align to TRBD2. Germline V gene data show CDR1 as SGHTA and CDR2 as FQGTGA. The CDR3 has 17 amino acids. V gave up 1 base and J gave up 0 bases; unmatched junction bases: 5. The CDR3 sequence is CASSLSFSGSSYNEQFF. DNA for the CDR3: TGTGCCAGCAGCTTAAGTTTCAGCGGGAGCTCCTACAATGAGCAGTTCTTC.

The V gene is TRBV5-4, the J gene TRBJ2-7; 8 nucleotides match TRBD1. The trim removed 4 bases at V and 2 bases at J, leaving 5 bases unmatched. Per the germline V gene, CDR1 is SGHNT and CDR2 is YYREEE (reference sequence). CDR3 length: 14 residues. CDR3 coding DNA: TGTGCCAGCAGCCCCCGACAGGGGCCCTACGAGCAGTACTTC. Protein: CASSPRQGPYEQYF. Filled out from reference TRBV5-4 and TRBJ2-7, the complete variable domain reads ETGVTQSPTHLIKTRGQQVTLRCSSQSGHNTVSWYQQALGQGPQFIFQYYREEENGRGNFPPRFSGLQFPNYSSELNVNALELDDSALYLCASSPRQGPYEQYFGPGTRLTVT.

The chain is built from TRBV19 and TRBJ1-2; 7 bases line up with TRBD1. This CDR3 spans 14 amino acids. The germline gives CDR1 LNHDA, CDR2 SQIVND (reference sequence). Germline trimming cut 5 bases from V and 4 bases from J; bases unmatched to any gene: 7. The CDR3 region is CASSQGEYVYGYTF. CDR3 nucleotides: TGTGCCAGTAGTCAGGGGGAATACGTCTATGGCTACACCTTC.

CDR3 bases: TGTGCCAGCTCACCACTATCCTTAACGGGAGGCGCCTCCTACGAGCAGTACTTC. It is translated as CASSPLSLTGGASYEQYF. This rearrangement joins TRBV18 to TRBJ2-7; 7 bases map to TRBD2. Germline V gene sequence: CDR1 KGHSH, CDR2 LQKENI. The CDR3 runs 18 residues. The trim removed 1 base at V and 0 bases at J, leaving 12 bases unmatched.

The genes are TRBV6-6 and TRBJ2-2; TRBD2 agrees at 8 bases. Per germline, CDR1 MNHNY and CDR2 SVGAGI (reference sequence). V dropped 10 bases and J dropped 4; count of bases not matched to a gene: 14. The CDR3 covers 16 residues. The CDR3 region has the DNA TGTGCCACCAAGCCCCCACTAGCGGCCGCCACCGGGGAGCTGTTTTTT. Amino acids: CATKPPLAAATGELFF.

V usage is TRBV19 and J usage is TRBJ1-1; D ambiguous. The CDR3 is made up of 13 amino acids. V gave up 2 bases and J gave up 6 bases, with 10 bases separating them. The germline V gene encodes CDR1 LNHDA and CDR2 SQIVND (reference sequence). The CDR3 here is CASSIQWGAEAFF. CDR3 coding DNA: TGTGCCAGTAGTATACAGTGGGGAGCTGAAGCTTTCTTT. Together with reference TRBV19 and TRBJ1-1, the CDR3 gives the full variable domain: DGGITQSPKYLFRKEGQNVTLSCEQNLNHDAMYWYRQDPGQGLRLIYYSQIVNDFQKGDIAEGYSVSREKKESFPLTVTSAQKNPTAFYLCASSIQWGAEAFFGQGTRLTVV.

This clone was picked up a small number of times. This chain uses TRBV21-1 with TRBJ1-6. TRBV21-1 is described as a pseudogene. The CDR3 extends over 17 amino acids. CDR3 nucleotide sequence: TGTGCCAGCAGCAAAGATGGAGAGGGCAGTAATAATTCACCCCTCCACTTT. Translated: CASSKDGEGSNNSPLHF.

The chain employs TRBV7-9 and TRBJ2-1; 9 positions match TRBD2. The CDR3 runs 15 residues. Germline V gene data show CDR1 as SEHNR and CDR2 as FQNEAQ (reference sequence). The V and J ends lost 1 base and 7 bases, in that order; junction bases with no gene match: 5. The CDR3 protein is CASSLELAGVNEQFF. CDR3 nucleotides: TGTGCCAGCAGCTTAGAGTTAGCGGGAGTTAATGAGCAGTTCTTC. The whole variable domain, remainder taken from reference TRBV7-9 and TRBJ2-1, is DTGVSQNPRHKITKRGQNVTFRCDPISEHNRLYWYRQTLGQGPEFLTYFQNEAQLEKSRLLSDRFSAERPKGSFSTLEIQRTEQGDSAMYLCASSLELAGVNEQFFGPGTRLTVL.

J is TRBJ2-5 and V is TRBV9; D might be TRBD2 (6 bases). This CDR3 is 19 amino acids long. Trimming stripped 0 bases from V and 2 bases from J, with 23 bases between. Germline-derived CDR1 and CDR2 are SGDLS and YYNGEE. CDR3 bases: TGTGCCAGCAGCGTAGCCCCTCAATCTTTTTCGGGGGAGCAAGAGACCCAGTACTTC. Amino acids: CASSVAPQSFSGEQETQYF. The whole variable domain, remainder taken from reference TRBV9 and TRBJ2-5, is DSGVTQTPKHLITATGQRVTLRCSPRSGDLSVYWYQQSLDQGLQFLIQYYNGEERAKGNILERFSAQQFPDLHSELNLSSLELGDSALYFCASSVAPQSFSGEQETQYFGPGTRLLVL.